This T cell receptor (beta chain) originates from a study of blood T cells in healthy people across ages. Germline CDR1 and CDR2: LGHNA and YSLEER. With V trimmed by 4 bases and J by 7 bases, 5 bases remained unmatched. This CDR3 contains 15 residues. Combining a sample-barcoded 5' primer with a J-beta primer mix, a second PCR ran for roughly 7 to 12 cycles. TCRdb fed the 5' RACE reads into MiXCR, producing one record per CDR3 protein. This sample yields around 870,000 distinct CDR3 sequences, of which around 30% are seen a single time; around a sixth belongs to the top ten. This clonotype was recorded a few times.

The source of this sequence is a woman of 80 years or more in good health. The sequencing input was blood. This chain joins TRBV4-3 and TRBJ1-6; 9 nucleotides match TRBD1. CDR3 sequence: CASSREGQGNSPLHF. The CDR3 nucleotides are TGCGCCAGCAGCCGGGAAGGACAGGGGAATTCACCCCTCCACTTT.